The 12 T cell receptor beta chains listed next were all sequenced from one sample in a study of OX40 agonist ivuxolimab in advanced cancers. The method was immunoSEQ multiplex PCR; TCRdb's version includes in-frame clones alone and lacks a portion of them. This table has 40,000 to 60,000 clones, roughly 85% appearing once. The sample consisted of CD4+ or CD8+ T cells sorted from blood, taken in a trial of the OX40 agonist ivuxolimab. The receptors derive from an adult with an advanced solid tumor such as melanoma, head and neck, liver or kidney cancer.

The chain couples TRBV27 to TRBJ2-1; D is perhaps TRBD1 or TRBD2 (5 bases each). The ends were cut back, 2 bases at V and 7 bases at J, with 18 bases in the middle. Germline-derived CDR1 and CDR2 are MNHEY and SMNVEV (reference sequence). The CDR3 is 16 residues long. The CDR3 DNA follows: TGTGCCAGCAGTTTAGGTGTCCCCTGGGGGTGGAATGAGCAGTTCTTC. As protein: CASSLGVPWGWNEQFF.

A word on this clone: Germline is not matched at one junction end, which may reflect a read error. The J gene is TRBJ2-7, the V gene TRBV4-1; TRBD2 might be the D (5 bases). The germline V gene encodes CDR1 MGHRA and CDR2 YSYEKL. The CDR3 loop spans 15 amino acids. This chain's CDR3 is CASSQTGRNHHIGDF. The DNA of the CDR3 is TGCGCCAGCAGCCAAACTGGACGTAATCATCACATCGGGGACTTC.

The chain is built from TRBV30 and TRBJ2-2; 7 bases map to TRBD1. CDR3 length: 14 amino acids. Germline V gene data show CDR1 as GTSNPN and CDR2 as SVGIG (reference sequence). V was clipped by 7 bases and J by 2 bases; unmatched bases: 7. CDR3: CALLRTGNTGELFF. In DNA form, the CDR3 reads TGTGCCTTACTCCGGACAGGAAACACCGGGGAGCTGTTTTTT.

J is TRBJ1-4 and V is TRBV7-2; the D is unclear. This CDR3 is built from 16 residues. Germline V gives CDR1 SGHTA, CDR2 FQGNSA. V gave up 0 bases and J gave up 0 bases, with 8 bases separating them. CDR3 coding DNA: TGTGCCAGCAGCTTAGCGGTCGGAGCAACTAATGAAAAACTGTTTTTT. Amino acid sequence: CASSLAVGATNEKLFF.

The chain employs TRBV19 and TRBJ2-3, with D possibly matching TRBD2 (5 bases). Germline assignment: CDR1 LNHDA and CDR2 SQIVND (reference sequence). The CDR3 consists of 13 residues. V lost 8 bases to trimming and J lost 3 bases, with 12 bases between them. The DNA for the CDR3 is TGTGCCAGTTCGTCACGGGAAACAGATACGCAGTATTTT. This translates into CASSSRETDTQYF.

CDR3 sequence: CASSLGLAGNNEQFF. The CDR3 DNA sequence: TGTGCCAGCAGCTTAGGGCTAGCGGGAAACAATGAGCAGTTCTTC. The V and J genes are TRBV11-2 and TRBJ2-1, with 9 bases aligning to TRBD2. Germline CDR1 reads SGHAT; CDR2 reads FQNNGV. The CDR3 has 15 residues. With 1 base clipped from V and 5 bases from J, the junction kept 3 bases outside the gene matches.

The chain uses TRBV6-1 and TRBJ1-4, with TRBD1 matching 8 bases. Germline values: CDR1 MNHNS, CDR2 SASEGT. V was pared by 8 bases and J by 7 bases, with 6 bases of the junction left unmatched. The CDR3 runs to 13 residues. The DNA for the CDR3 is TGTGCCAGCCGACAGGGGAGTACTGAAAAACTGTTTTTT. The encoded protein is CASRQGSTEKLFF.

The chain employs TRBV6-5 and TRBJ2-6; perhaps TRBD1 as D (6 bases). Germline V gene sequence: CDR1 MNHEY, CDR2 SVGAGI. Trimming removed 6 bases at V and 4 bases at J, with 13 bases between. This CDR3 region has 15 residues. The DNA for the CDR3 is TGTGCCAGCAGGTACAGAGGACAGGGGGCCAACGTCCTGACTTTC. Its protein is CASRYRGQGANVLTF.

The rearrangement joins TRBV2 to TRBJ2-7, with 11 bases lining up with TRBD1. Germline V lookup: CDR1 SNHLY, CDR2 FYNNEI. The CDR3 has 14 residues. V lost 7 bases, J lost 7 bases, and 9 bases stayed unmatched. The CDR3 DNA is TGTGCCAGCAAACTAGGACAGGGGGCGGAGGAGCAGTACTTC. The encoded protein is CASKLGQGAEEQYF.

The chain links TRBV10-1 to TRBJ2-1; 16 bases match TRBD2. Trimming cost V 6 bases and J 9 bases; bases outside gene matches: 14. The CDR3 sequence is 18 residues long. Germline CDR1 reads WNHNN; CDR2 reads SYGVQD (reference sequence). The CDR3 is CASRGAGTSGRASCEQFF. CDR3 nucleotides: TGCGCCAGCAGGGGGGCAGGGACTAGCGGGAGGGCCTCCTGTGAGCAGTTCTTC.

V is TRBV5-6 and J is TRBJ1-5; the match to TRBD1 covers 8 bases. V trimming: 0 bases; J trimming: 1 base; junction bases outside the gene matches: 3. CDR3 length equals 16 residues. Germline loops: CDR1 SGHDT, CDR2 YYEEEE. The CDR3 nucleotides are TGTGCCAGCAGCTTGGGGACAGGGAGAAGCAATCAGCCCCAGCATTTT. Translation gives CASSLGTGRSNQPQHF. The whole variable domain, filled in from reference TRBV5-6 and TRBJ1-5, reads DAGVTQSPTHLIKTRGQQVTLRCSPKSGHDTVSWYQQALGQGPQFIFQYYEEEERQRGNFPDRFSGHQFPNYSSELNVNALLLGDSALYLCASSLGTGRSNQPQHFGDGTRLSIL.

This clone occurred once. The J gene is TRBJ2-7, the V gene TRBV6-6; 9 bases are a match to TRBD2. Germline-derived CDR1 and CDR2 are MNHNY and SVGAGI (reference sequence). With V trimmed by 3 bases and J by 2 bases, 8 bases remained unmatched. This CDR3 is built from 16 residues. CDR3 protein: CASSYSLAGPPYEQYF. The CDR3 DNA is TGTGCCAGCAGTTATTCCCTAGCGGGGCCCCCCTACGAGCAGTACTTC.